The clone carrying this TCR beta chain was picked up a small number of times. As yet, its antigen is unknown. An end of the junction does not agree with germline; a read error may underlie this. The CDR3 covers 12 residues. Germline lookup yields CDR1 SEHNR and CDR2 FQNEAQ (reference sequence). This specimen comes from a study of STAT5B mutations in CD4+ large granular lymphocyte leukemia. Whole-study findings and limits: TRBV06-family usage was enriched in top patient clones (8/27) versus controls (2/35).

The assay was run at survey level. In the study's own analysis: Lowest detectable productive clonotype frequency was 2.59 x 10-5. Sequenced by immunoSEQ multiplex PCR; TCRdb stores in-frame clones only, minus some. V, J and clone size reflect that table, while D and trimming were determined from the DNA. Here the sample spans 20,000 to 25,000 clones, around 75% being singletons. The sequenced sample consisted of CD4+ T cells from blood buffy coats. The sequence came from a human donor in good health. V and J are TRBV7-9 and TRBJ2-7; the D gene could be TRBD1 or TRBD2 (6 bases each). The CDR3 sequence: CASSSTGGQTSF. CDR3 nucleotide sequence: TGTGCCAGCAGCTCAACCGGGGGCCAGACCAGTTTC.